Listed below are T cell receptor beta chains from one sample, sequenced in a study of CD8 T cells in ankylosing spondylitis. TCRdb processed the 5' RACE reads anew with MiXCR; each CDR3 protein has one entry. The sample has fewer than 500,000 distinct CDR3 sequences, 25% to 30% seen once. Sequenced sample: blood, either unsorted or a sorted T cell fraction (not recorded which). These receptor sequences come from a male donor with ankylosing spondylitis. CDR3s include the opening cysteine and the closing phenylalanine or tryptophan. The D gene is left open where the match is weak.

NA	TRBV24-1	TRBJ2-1	CATSDDSYNEQFF
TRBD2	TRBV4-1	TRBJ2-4	CASSHGATSGRGKNIQYF
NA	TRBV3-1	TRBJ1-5	CASSQGTAGRPQHF
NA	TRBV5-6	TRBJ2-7	CASSLGNPSYEQYF
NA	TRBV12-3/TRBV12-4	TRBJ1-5	CASSTRTVSNQPQHF
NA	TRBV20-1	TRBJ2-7	CSASPQGDEQYF
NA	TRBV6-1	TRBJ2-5	CASSDPSQGSQETQYF
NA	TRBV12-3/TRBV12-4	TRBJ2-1	CASRLPYNEQFF
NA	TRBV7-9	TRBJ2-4	CASSYSQGGIQYF
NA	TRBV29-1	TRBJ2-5	CSVGAGLQETQYF
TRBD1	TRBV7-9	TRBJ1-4	CASSVGTAATNEKLFF
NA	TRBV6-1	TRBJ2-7	CASRSDSGEGKQYF
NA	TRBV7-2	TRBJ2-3	CASSWRGDTQYF
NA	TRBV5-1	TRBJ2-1	CASSLASNSYNEQFF
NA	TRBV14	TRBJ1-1	CASSQKSYWGDTEAFF
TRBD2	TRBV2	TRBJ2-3	CASSEGAGGPDTQYF
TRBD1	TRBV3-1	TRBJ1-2	CASSQVTGAYGYTF
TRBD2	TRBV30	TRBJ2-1	CACRTSGKNEQFF
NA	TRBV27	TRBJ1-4	CASSYRVGGEKLFF
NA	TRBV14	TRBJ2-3	CASSQDQGVGDTQYF
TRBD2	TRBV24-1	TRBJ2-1	CATSAAGLAASYNEQFF
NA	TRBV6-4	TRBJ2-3	CASAAGVGTDTQYF
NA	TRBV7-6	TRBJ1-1	CASSLSPNSGTEAFF
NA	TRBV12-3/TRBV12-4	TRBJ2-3	CASSLREAGAHTDTQYF
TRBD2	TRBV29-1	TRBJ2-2	CSVEQPAGGYTGELFF
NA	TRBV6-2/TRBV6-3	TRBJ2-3	CASSYSWSGDTQYF
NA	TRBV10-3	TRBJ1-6	CAISENRDTLHF
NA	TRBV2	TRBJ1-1	CASRKEVNTEAFF
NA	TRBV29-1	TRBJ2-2	CSVRKLAPGTGELFF
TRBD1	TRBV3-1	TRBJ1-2	CASSQAFGQVAGYTF
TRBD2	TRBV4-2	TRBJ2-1	CASSQEGLAGAEQFF
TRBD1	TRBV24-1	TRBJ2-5	CATSSSPGTGGKYQETQYF
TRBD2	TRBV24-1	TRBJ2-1	CATSDPREGSYNEQFF
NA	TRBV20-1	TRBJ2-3	CSALMIGANTQYF
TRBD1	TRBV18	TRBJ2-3	CASSPRDRGRNTDTQYF
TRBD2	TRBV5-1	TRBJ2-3	CASSLAYGRATDTQYF
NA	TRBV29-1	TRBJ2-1	CSVEQSANEQFF
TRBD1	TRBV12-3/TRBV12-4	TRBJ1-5	CASSLGTGGGNQPQHF
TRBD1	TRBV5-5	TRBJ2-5	CASRWTGGQETQYF
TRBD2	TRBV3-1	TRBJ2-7	CASSLAGASSYEQYF
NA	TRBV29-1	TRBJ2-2	CSVATGNWELFF
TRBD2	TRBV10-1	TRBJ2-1	CASKVEERESKNEQFF
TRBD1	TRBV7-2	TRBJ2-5	CASSPRQGRETQYF
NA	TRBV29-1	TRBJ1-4	CSVTGTREYEKLFF
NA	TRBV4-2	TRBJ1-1	CASSQDPAGWGSTEAFF
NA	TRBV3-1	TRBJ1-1	CASSHRMNTEAFF
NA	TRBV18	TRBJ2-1	CASSREAKQFF
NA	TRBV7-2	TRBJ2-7	CASSLGPSFSSYEQYF
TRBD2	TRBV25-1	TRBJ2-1	CASSPRPSGRADEQFF
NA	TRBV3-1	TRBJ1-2	CASSQARVYGYTF
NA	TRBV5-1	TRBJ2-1	CASSTSSSYNEQFF
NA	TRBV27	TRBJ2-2	CASRQGAGELFF
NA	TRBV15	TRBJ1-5	CATSRGLNANQPQHF